This T cell receptor (beta chain) was sequenced during a study of blood T cell repertoires in COVID-19. The overall study: From the United States, Italy and Spain came samples of acute and convalescent COVID-19.

Repertoires were generated with immunoSEQ multiplex PCR, while TCRdb's copy carries only in-frame clones and drops some. Of 350,000 to 400,000 clones in the sample, over 75% were seen once. The sequenced sample was PBMCs or T cells enriched from blood (not recorded which). The sequence derives from a woman aged 30 to 39 who had recovered from COVID-19.

The CDR3 nucleotides are TGTGCCAGCAGAACAGGGAACAGCTATGGCTACACCTTC. It encodes CASRTGNSYGYTF. The chain couples TRBV11-2 to TRBJ1-2, with D perhaps TRBD1 (6 bases). This CDR3 spans 13 amino acids. Germline V gives CDR1 SGHAT, CDR2 FQNNGV. The ends were cut back, 6 bases at V and 4 bases at J, with 12 bases in the middle.